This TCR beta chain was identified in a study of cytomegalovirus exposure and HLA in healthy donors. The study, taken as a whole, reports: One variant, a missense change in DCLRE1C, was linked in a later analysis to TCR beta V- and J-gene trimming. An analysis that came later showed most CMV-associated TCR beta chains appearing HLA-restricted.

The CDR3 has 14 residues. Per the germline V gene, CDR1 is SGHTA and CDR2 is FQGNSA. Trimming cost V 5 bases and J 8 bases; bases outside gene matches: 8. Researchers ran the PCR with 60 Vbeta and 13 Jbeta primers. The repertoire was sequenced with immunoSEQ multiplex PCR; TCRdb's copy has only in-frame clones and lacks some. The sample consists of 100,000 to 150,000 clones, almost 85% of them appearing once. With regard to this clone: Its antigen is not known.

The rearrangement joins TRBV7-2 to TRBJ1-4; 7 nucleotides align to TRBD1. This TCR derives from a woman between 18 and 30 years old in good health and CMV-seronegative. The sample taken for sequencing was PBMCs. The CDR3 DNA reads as TGTGCCAGCAGCCGTGACAGGGTTAGCGAAAAACTGTTTTTT. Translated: CASSRDRVSEKLFF.